The next 8 T cell receptor beta chains were all read from a single sample in a study of cytomegalovirus exposure and HLA in healthy donors. Primers included in the PCR were 60 Vbeta and 13 Jbeta primers. Repertoires were generated with immunoSEQ multiplex PCR, while TCRdb's copy carries only in-frame clones and drops some. Of some 95,000 clones listed, 77% are singletons. What was sequenced was PBMCs. These receptor sequences come from a man aged 50-60 years in good health and CMV-seropositive.

The chain joins TRBV10-3 to TRBJ2-5, with D perhaps matching TRBD2 (6 bases). Germline assignment: CDR1 ENHRY and CDR2 SYGVKD. V dropped 5 bases and J dropped 5 bases, with 18 bases sitting between them. There are 15 residues in the CDR3. The CDR3 loop reads CAISPTGGVGETQYF. For the CDR3, the DNA is TGTGCCATCAGTCCCACCGGGGGAGTTGGGGAGACCCAGTACTTC.

This rearrangement joins TRBV7-9 to TRBJ1-6; 8 bases map to TRBD1. After removal of 1 base from V and 6 bases from J, the junction contained 2 bases not matched to a gene. Germline CDR1 SEHNR, CDR2 FQNEAQ (reference sequence). This CDR3 region has 15 residues. CDR3 sequence: CASSLEGTGNSPLHF. The CDR3, as DNA: TGTGCCAGCAGCTTAGAGGGGACAGGTAATTCACCCCTCCACTTT.

The CDR3 nucleotides are TGTGCCAGCAGCTTGGGAAACCCGGGACACCCGAACACCGGGGAGCTGTTTTTT. This gives the protein CASSLGNPGHPNTGELFF. This rearrangement joins TRBV5-7 to TRBJ2-2, with D possibly matching TRBD1 (6 bases). TRBV5-7 is classed as an ORF, of uncertain function. This CDR3 comprises 18 residues. Trimming stripped 0 bases from V and 0 bases from J, with 15 bases between.

The chain combines TRBV11-2 with TRBJ2-7, with TRBD1 matching over 7 bases. Germline V lookup: CDR1 SGHAT, CDR2 FQNNGV. The CDR3 is made up of 14 amino acids. The trim removed 4 bases at V and 3 bases at J, leaving 6 bases unmatched. The CDR3 nucleotides read TGTGCCAGCAGCTATACGGACAGGATCTACGAGCAGTACTTC. Amino acids: CASSYTDRIYEQYF.

The rearrangement uses TRBV19 and TRBJ1-1, with 7 positions matching TRBD1. Looked up from germline, CDR1 is LNHDA and CDR2 is SQIVND (reference sequence). Trimming took 10 bases from V and 6 from J; bases not matched to a gene: 23. CDR3 length: 17 amino acids. The CDR3 reads CATIPRGQAMVGAEAFF. The CDR3 DNA reads TGTGCCACTATCCCTAGGGGGCAGGCCATGGTTGGGGCTGAAGCTTTCTTT.

The chain links TRBV7-8 to TRBJ1-1; D is possibly TRBD1 (5 bases). CDR3 length: 15 residues. Germline CDR1 and CDR2: SGHVS and FQNEAQ. Deletions cut 2 bases from V and 2 bases from J, with 12 bases between. Written as DNA, the CDR3 is TGTGCCAGCAGCTTACGGGGGGGATTAAACACTGAAGCTTTCTTT. Translated, it gives CASSLRGGLNTEAFF.

DNA of the CDR3: TGTGCCTGGCAGGGTGGGCGCGACACTGAAGCTTTCTTT. It is translated as CAWQGGRDTEAFF. V and J are TRBV30 and TRBJ1-1; the D gene is possibly TRBD1 (5 bases). CDR1 is GTSNPN, CDR2 SVGIG, per germline (reference sequence). V lost 5 bases, J lost 3 bases, and 13 bases lay in between. The CDR3 is 13 amino acids.

This clone was detected only a few times. V usage is TRBV28 and J usage is TRBJ1-2, with 7 bases matching TRBD1. This CDR3 region has 14 residues. Germline V lookup: CDR1 MDHEN, CDR2 SYDVKM. J was trimmed by 8 bases and V by 2 bases; bases with no gene match: 8. CDR3 sequence: CASSLPDRVGGYTF. The CDR3 DNA reads TGTGCCAGCAGTTTACCCGACAGGGTGGGAGGCTACACCTTC.